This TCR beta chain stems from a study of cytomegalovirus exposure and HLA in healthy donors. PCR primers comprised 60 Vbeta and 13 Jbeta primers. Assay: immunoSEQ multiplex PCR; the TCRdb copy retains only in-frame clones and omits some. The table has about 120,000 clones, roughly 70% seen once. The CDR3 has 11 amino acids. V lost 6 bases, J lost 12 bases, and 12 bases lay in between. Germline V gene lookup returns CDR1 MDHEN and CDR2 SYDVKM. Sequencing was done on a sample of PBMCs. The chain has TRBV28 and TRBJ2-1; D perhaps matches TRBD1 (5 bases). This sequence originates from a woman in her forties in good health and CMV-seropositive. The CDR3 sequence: CASSQGVWQFF. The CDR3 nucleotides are TGTGCCAGCAGCCAAGGGGTTTGGCAGTTCTTC.